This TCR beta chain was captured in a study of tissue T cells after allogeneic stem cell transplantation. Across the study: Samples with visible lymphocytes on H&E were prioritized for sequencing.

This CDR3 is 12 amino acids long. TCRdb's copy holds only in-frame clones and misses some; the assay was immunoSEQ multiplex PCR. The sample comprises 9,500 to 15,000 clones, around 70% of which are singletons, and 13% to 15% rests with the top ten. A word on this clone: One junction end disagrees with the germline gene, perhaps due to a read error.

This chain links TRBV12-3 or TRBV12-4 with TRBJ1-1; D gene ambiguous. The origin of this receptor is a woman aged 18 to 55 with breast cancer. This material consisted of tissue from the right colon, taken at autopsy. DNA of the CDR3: TGTGCCAGCACCCTCTGGAAACGGCCGCTTAAATTT. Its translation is CASTLWKRPLKF.